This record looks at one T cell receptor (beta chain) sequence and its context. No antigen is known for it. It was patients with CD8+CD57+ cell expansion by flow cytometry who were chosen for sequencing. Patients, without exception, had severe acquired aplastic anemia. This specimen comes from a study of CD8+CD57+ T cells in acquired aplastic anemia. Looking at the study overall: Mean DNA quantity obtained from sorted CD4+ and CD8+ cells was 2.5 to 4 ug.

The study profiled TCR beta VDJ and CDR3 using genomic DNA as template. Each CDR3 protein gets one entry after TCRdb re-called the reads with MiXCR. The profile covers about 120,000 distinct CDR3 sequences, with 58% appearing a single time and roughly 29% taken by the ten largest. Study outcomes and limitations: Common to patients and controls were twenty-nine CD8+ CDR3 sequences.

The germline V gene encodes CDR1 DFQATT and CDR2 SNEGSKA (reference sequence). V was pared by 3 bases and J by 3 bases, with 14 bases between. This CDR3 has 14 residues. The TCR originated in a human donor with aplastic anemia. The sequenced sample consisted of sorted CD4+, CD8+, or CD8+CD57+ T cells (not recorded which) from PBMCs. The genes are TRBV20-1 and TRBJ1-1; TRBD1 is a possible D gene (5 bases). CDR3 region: CSASPRAPDTEAFF. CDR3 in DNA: TGCAGTGCTAGTCCCAGGGCCCCCGACACTGAAGCTTTCTTT.